This is a list of T cell receptor beta chains from one sample in a study of OX40 agonist ivuxolimab in advanced cancers. Libraries were prepared by immunoSEQ multiplex PCR; TCRdb keeps only in-frame clonotypes and omits some of them. The table lists about 45,000 clones, just over 90% of them singletons. Sequencing used CD4+ or CD8+ T cells sorted from blood, obtained in a trial of the OX40 agonist ivuxolimab. These receptors came from an adult with an advanced solid tumor such as melanoma, head and neck, liver or kidney cancer. Both conserved end residues are part of each CDR3. D genes are given only for firm matches. Size is stated for part of the rows, as once, few or many counts, or as a class when the clone is expanded.

V: TRBV15
J: TRBJ1-3
D: NA
size: NA
DNA: TGTGCCACCAGCAGAGATCAGGGGATTCACTCTGGAAACACCATATATTTT
CDR3: CATSRDQGIHSGNTIYF

V: TRBV19
J: TRBJ2-6
D: NA
size: NA
DNA: TGTGCCACCTCCTGGGCAGCTGGGGCCAACGTCCTGACTTTC
CDR3: CATSWAAGANVLTF

V: TRBV5-8
J: TRBJ2-7
D: NA
size: once
DNA: TGTGCCAGCAGCTTGGTCCCTCCCTACGAGCAGTACTTC
CDR3: CASSLVPPYEQYF

V: TRBV6-1
J: TRBJ2-7
D: NA
size: NA
DNA: TGTGCCATCAGTGAGCCCCCGACAGGGGAGGGCTCCTACGAGCAGTACTTC
CDR3: CAISEPPTGEGSYEQYF

V: TRBV2
J: TRBJ1-1
D: NA
size: NA
DNA: TGTGCCAGCAGTCCGGGACGGAAGAGGGACACTGAAGCTTTCTTT
CDR3: CASSPGRKRDTEAFF

V: TRBV30
J: TRBJ1-2
D: NA
size: NA
DNA: TGTGCCTGGGACAGTCTTTATGGCTACACCTTC
CDR3: CAWDSLYGYTF

V: TRBV28
J: TRBJ2-2
D: TRBD1
size: once
DNA: TGTGCCAGCAGCCACAGGGGCACCGACCCCGGGGAGCTGTTTTTT
CDR3: CASSHRGTDPGELFF

V: TRBV2
J: TRBJ1-1
D: NA
size: NA
DNA: TGTGCCAGCACCGGTTCTATTCAGGGGCCGTTCTCCGCGAACACTGAAGCTTTCTTT
CDR3: CASTGSIQGPFSANTEAFF

V: TRBV7-9
J: TRBJ2-5
D: TRBD2
size: NA
DNA: TGTGCCAGCAGCGATGGGACTAGCGGAGAGACCCAGTACTTC
CDR3: CASSDGTSGETQYF

V: TRBV7-9
J: TRBJ2-2
D: TRBD2
size: NA
DNA: TGTGCCAGCAGCTTACCAGCGGGGGGGCTGGGGGAGCTGTTTTTT
CDR3: CASSLPAGGLGELFF

V: TRBV28
J: TRBJ2-6
D: NA
size: NA
DNA: TGTGCCAGCAGTTTACCCGGGCCTGTCCTGGGGGCCAACGTCCTGACTTTC
CDR3: CASSLPGPVLGANVLTF

V: TRBV27
J: TRBJ2-1
D: TRBD1
size: NA
DNA: TGTGCCAGCAGTCCCTGGCAGGGGGTTCGCAATGAGCAGTTCTTC
CDR3: CASSPWQGVRNEQFF

V: TRBV28
J: TRBJ1-1
D: TRBD1
size: few
DNA: TGTGCCAGCACCGGGACAGGGCTTACCATGAACACTGAAGCTTTCTTT
CDR3: CASTGTGLTMNTEAFF

V: TRBV4-2
J: TRBJ2-7
D: NA
size: NA
DNA: TGTGCCAGCAGCCAAAAGGGACCGGCCTACGAGCAGTACTTC
CDR3: CASSQKGPAYEQYF

V: TRBV7-8
J: TRBJ1-1
D: NA
size: NA
DNA: TGTGCCATCCCCATAGGGGGTGGAGAAGCTTTCTTT
CDR3: CAIPIGGGEAFF

V: TRBV19
J: TRBJ2-3
D: NA
size: NA
DNA: TGTGCCAGTAGTAATTCAGGCACAGATACGCAGTATTTT
CDR3: CASSNSGTDTQYF

V: TRBV19
J: TRBJ2-2
D: TRBD1
size: once
DNA: TGTGCCAGTAGAGGACAGGGGGTCGGGGAGCTGTTTTTT
CDR3: CASRGQGVGELFF

V: TRBV5-1
J: TRBJ2-2
D: TRBD2
size: NA
DNA: TGCGCCAGCAGCTTGGAGGTTCCAGCGGGAAATACCGGGGAGCTGTTTTTT
CDR3: CASSLEVPAGNTGELFF

V: TRBV6-5
J: TRBJ2-7
D: NA
size: NA
DNA: TGTGCCAGCAGTTTCGGAGGGTCCCCCCTCTACGAGCAGTACTTC
CDR3: CASSFGGSPLYEQYF

V: TRBV28
J: TRBJ2-7
D: TRBD2
size: NA
DNA: TGTGCCAGCAGTCCCCTAGCGGGAGACAACGAGCAGTACTTC
CDR3: CASSPLAGDNEQYF

V: TRBV5-1
J: TRBJ2-5
D: NA
size: NA
DNA: TGCGCCAGCAGCTTGAACAAGGGCGAAAGCTACTTC
CDR3: CASSLNKGESYF

V: TRBV10-2
J: TRBJ2-7
D: TRBD1
size: NA
DNA: TGCGCCAGCAAATTACCGGGACAGGGAACCTACGAGCAGTACTTC
CDR3: CASKLPGQGTYEQYF

V: TRBV6-5
J: TRBJ2-7
D: NA
size: NA
DNA: TGTGCCAGCAGGGCACAGGCCTCCTACGAGCAGTACTTC
CDR3: CASRAQASYEQYF

V: TRBV7-3
J: TRBJ2-3
D: NA
size: NA
DNA: TGTGCCAGCAGCTTCATCGGGACTAGCACAGATACGCAGTATTTT
CDR3: CASSFIGTSTDTQYF

V: TRBV15
J: TRBJ1-1
D: NA
size: NA
DNA: TGTGCCACCAGCGCATCAAGGGAAGGGTACACTGAAGCTTTCTTT
CDR3: CATSASREGYTEAFF

V: TRBV6-5
J: TRBJ1-1
D: NA
size: NA
DNA: TGTGCCAGCATTTCGGGGGGGGATATGAACACTGAAGCTTTCTTT
CDR3: CASISGGDMNTEAFF

V: TRBV20-1
J: TRBJ2-5
D: NA
size: few
DNA: TGCAGTGCCGGGAGTGAGACCCAGTACTTC
CDR3: CSAGSETQYF